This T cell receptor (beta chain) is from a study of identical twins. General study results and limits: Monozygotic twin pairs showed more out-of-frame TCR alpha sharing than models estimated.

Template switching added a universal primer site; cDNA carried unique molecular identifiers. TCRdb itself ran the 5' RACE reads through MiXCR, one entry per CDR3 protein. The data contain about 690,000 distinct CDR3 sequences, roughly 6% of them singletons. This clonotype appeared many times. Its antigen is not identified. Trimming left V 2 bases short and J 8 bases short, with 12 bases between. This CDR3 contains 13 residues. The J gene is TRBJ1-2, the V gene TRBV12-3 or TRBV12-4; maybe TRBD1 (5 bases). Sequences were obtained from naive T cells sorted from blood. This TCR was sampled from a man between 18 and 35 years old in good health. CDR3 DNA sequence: TGTGCCAGCAGTTTATCTGGGGCTCGAGGCTACACCTTC. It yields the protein CASSLSGARGYTF.